These 22 T cell receptor beta chains were sequenced from one sample in a study of molecular identifiers for immune sequencing clone quantification. Using its own MiXCR run on the PCR reads, TCRdb lists one record per CDR3 protein. The sample consists of fewer than 350,000 distinct CDR3 sequences, roughly a quarter of them appearing once. The sequencing sample was made of naive CD8+ T cells from blood, with Jurkat cell RNA spiked in. The subset is: FACS-sorted CD8+CD4-CCR7+CD45RA+ naive T cells. The receptors were sampled from a human donor in good health. Some libraries in this study had Jurkat cell RNA spiked in.

As for this clonotype: Just one base apart from a much larger clone, this may be a read error. The final CDR3 position lacks the conserved phenylalanine or tryptophan, pointing to a likely read error. The chain couples TRBV13 to TRBJ2-7, with a tentative D call TRBD1 (6 bases). V dropped 5 bases and J dropped 5 bases, with 16 bases sitting between them. The CDR3 runs 14 residues. In germline, CDR1 is PRHDT, CDR2 FYEKMQ (reference sequence). This CDR3 reads CASSPASTGHEQYS. The CDR3 nucleotides read TGTGCCAGCAGCCCGGCCTCTACAGGGCACGAGCAGTACTCC.

Remarks on this clonotype: A read error may be the cause here, since a much bigger clone is one base away. The CDR3 spells CASSYSNSAYEQYF. The CDR3 DNA reads as TGTGCCAGCAGTTACTCGAATAGTGCCTACGAGCAGTACTTC. The rearrangement uses TRBV6-5 and TRBJ2-7, with no clear D. V lost 0 bases to trimming and J lost 2 bases, with 8 bases between them. This CDR3 is 14 amino acids long. Germline V gene lookup returns CDR1 MNHEY and CDR2 SVGAGI.

The J gene is TRBJ2-7, the V gene TRBV19; D is uncertain. V lost 4 bases and J 2 bases, leaving 9 bases between the germline ends. Germline V gene sequence: CDR1 LNHDA, CDR2 SQIVND (reference sequence). The CDR3 runs 13 residues. DNA for the CDR3: TGTGCCAGTAGTACGTCATTAACCTACGAGCAGTACTTC. Protein product: CASSTSLTYEQYF.

This clonotype has a count of ten or more. V usage is TRBV6-5 and J usage is TRBJ2-7; 10 bases are a match to TRBD1. This CDR3 is built from 14 residues. The V gene's germline CDR1 is MNHEY and CDR2 SVGAGI. With 2 bases clipped from V and 3 bases from J, the junction kept 1 base outside the gene matches. The DNA of the CDR3 is TGTGCCAGCAGTTACGGGACAGGGGACTACGAGCAGTACTTC. This gives the protein CASSYGTGDYEQYF.

This clonotype came up many times. This chain links TRBV7-9 with TRBJ2-7; D is ambiguous. Germline CDR1 SEHNR, CDR2 FQNEAQ (reference sequence). V was trimmed by 5 bases and J by 3 bases, leaving 5 bases between them. The CDR3 is 11 residues long. CDR3 coding DNA: TGTGCCAGCAGCCCGAACTACGAGCAGTACTTC. It is translated as CASSPNYEQYF.

This clonotype was found once. Just one base apart from a much larger clone, this may be a read error. This chain connects TRBV20-1 to TRBJ1-5; D is uncertain. Germline-derived CDR1 and CDR2 are DFQATT and SNEGSKA (reference sequence). This CDR3 comprises 16 residues. The CDR3 spells CCAREISGRGLQPQHF. Written as DNA, the CDR3 is TGCTGTGCTAGAGAAATCTCGGGTAGAGGTTTGCAGCCCCAGCATTTT.

The chain couples TRBV7-9 to TRBJ2-5; 7 positions agree with TRBD1. J gave up 0 bases and V 1 base, and 5 bases lay outside the gene matches. Looked up from germline, CDR1 is SEHNR and CDR2 is FQNEAQ (reference sequence). The CDR3 spans 16 residues. The CDR3 is CASSLVFGTDQETQYF. The CDR3 region has the DNA TGTGCCAGCAGCTTAGTATTTGGGACAGACCAAGAGACCCAGTACTTC.

The rearrangement uses TRBV7-6 and TRBJ1-5, with unresolved D. The V end was cut by 1 base, the J end by 2 bases, with 6 bases between. CDR3 length: 14 residues. Germline CDR1 and CDR2: SGHVS and FNYEAQ. The CDR3 DNA sequence: TGTGCCAGCAGCTTAGATCATCGCAATCAGCCCCAGCATTTT. Protein sequence: CASSLDHRNQPQHF. The whole variable domain, remainder taken from reference TRBV7-6 and TRBJ1-5, is GAGVSQSPRYKVTKRGQDVALRCDPISGHVSLYWYRQALGQGPEFLTYFNYEAQQDKSGLPNDRFSAERPEGSISTLTIQRTEQRDSAMYRCASSLDHRNQPQHFGDGTRLSIL.

At least ten counts were recorded for this clonotype. The genes are TRBV28 and TRBJ1-1; no definite D call. Per the germline V gene, CDR1 is MDHEN and CDR2 is SYDVKM. The germline V and J ends were trimmed by 5 bases and 0 bases, with 4 bases remaining between them. The CDR3 runs 12 residues. CDR3 coding DNA: TGTGCCAGCAGTAAGATGAACACTGAAGCTTTCTTT. The encoded protein is CASSKMNTEAFF.

Comments on this clonotype: Since a much larger clone is just one base distant, this may be a read error. This rearrangement joins TRBV12-3 or TRBV12-4 to TRBJ2-5; TRBD2 might be the D (5 bases). Trimming took 1 base from V and 7 from J, leaving 16 bases between them. CDR3 length: 15 residues. In DNA form, the CDR3 reads TGTGCCAGCAGTTTAGGGACTTCGGAAGAAGGGACCCAGTACTTC. It specifies CASSLGTSEEGTQYF.

A word on this clonotype: A read error is possible here, since a much larger clone lies one base away. CDR3 DNA: TGTGCCGGCAGCTTCGGCGGATCACTAGATACGCAGTATTTT. This encodes CAGSFGGSLDTQYF. The chain carries TRBV5-6 and TRBJ2-3; D is uncertain. The CDR3 spans 14 residues. Germline V gives CDR1 SGHDT, CDR2 YYEEEE.

V usage is TRBV28 and J usage is TRBJ2-3, with TRBD1 identical over 8 bases. V gave up 6 bases and J gave up 5 bases; unmatched junction bases: 4. This CDR3 comprises 13 residues. CDR1 is MDHEN and CDR2 is SYDVKM in the germline V gene. The CDR3 sequence: CASSRGPGDTQYF. CDR3 bases: TGTGCCAGCAGCAGGGGGCCGGGAGATACGCAGTATTTT.

This chain uses TRBV27 with TRBJ2-1; the D is unclear. The V gene's germline CDR1 is MNHEY and CDR2 SMNVEV (reference sequence). V was trimmed by 6 bases and J by 0 bases, leaving 9 bases between them. The CDR3 has 14 amino acids. The chain's CDR3 is CASSMVASYNEQFF. The CDR3 DNA sequence: TGTGCCAGCAGCATGGTTGCCTCCTACAATGAGCAGTTCTTC.

The J gene is TRBJ2-5, the V gene TRBV6-5; TRBD2 matches 7 bases. Germline lookup yields CDR1 MNHEY and CDR2 SVGAGI. The ends lost 6 bases at V and 7 bases at J; junction bases unmatched: 11. This CDR3 region has 14 residues. The CDR3 DNA is TGTGCCAGCAGCTCCGGGGGGATAAGAGGGACCCAGTACTTC. This encodes CASSSGGIRGTQYF.

This clonotype was counted at least ten times. The chain joins TRBV2 to TRBJ1-1; TRBD1 aligns across 9 bases. The CDR3 runs to 13 residues. Germline lookup yields CDR1 SNHLY and CDR2 FYNNEI. V dropped 6 bases and J dropped 6; count of bases not matched to a gene: 5. CDR3: CASSRQGESEAFF. In nucleotides, the CDR3 is TGTGCCAGCAGCCGACAGGGGGAATCTGAAGCTTTCTTT. The variable domain in full, with the rest retrieved from reference TRBV2 and TRBJ1-1, is EPEVTQTPSHQVTQMGQEVILRCVPISNHLYFYWYRQILGQKVEFLVSFYNNEISEKSEIFDDQFSVERPDGSNFTLKIRSTKLEDSAMYFCASSRQGESEAFFGQGTRLTVV.

The V gene is TRBV6-2 or TRBV6-3, the J gene TRBJ2-5; 7 positions match TRBD2. This CDR3 has 13 amino acids. CDR1 is MNHEY, CDR2 SVGEGT, per germline. V lost 11 bases to trimming and J lost 2 bases; unmatched junction nucleotides: 8. The CDR3 nucleotides read TGTGCCGGGGGACTATCCCTGCAAGAGACCCAGTACTTC. It translates to CAGGLSLQETQYF.

As for this clonotype: At one end the junction does not follow the germline gene, possibly because of a read error. The chain couples TRBV12-3 or TRBV12-4 to TRBJ2-7; D is unclear. The CDR3 has 16 residues. CDR3 DNA: TGTGCCAGCATTTTAGATGCAGGCTCCCCCTCCCACGAGCAGTACTTC. Translated: CASILDAGSPSHEQYF.

This clonotype has a count of ten or more. The chain couples TRBV7-9 to TRBJ2-3; TRBD2 matches 10 bases. CDR3 length equals 16 residues. The V gene end was trimmed by 4 bases and the J gene end by 3 bases; junction bases not matched to a gene: 7. Germline CDR1 is SEHNR and CDR2 is FQNEAQ (reference sequence). The CDR3 is CASSSYLAGATDTQYF. The CDR3 region has the DNA TGTGCCAGCAGCTCTTACCTAGCGGGAGCGACAGATACGCAGTATTTT.

As concerns this clonotype: This clone may be a read error of a much larger clone one base away. The V call is TRBV28, the J call TRBJ2-1; the D gene could be TRBD1 or TRBD2 (5 bases each). The CDR3 is 14 residues long. Germline CDR1 is MDHEN and CDR2 is SYDVKM. The CDR3 DNA follows: TGTGCCAGCAGTTCTCCTTTGGGGGTGGATGAGCAGTTGTTC. Translated, it gives CASSSPLGVDEQLF.

Of note for this clonotype: Since no conserved phenylalanine or tryptophan closes the CDR3, a read error is the likely cause. The DNA for the CDR3 is TGTGCCAGCAGTTACGAATCAGGGAAATCAGAGACCCAGTACTCC. This gives the protein CASSYESGKSETQYS. V usage is TRBV6-6 and J usage is TRBJ2-5, with a tentative D call TRBD1 (5 bases). Looked up from germline, CDR1 is MNHNY and CDR2 is SVGAGI (reference sequence). V was trimmed by 2 bases and J by 4 bases, leaving 14 bases between them. This CDR3 spans 15 amino acids.

Points on this clonotype: This may be a read error, as it is one base from a much larger clone. V and J are TRBV7-9 and TRBJ2-7; 8 nucleotides align to TRBD2. This CDR3 spans 16 amino acids. Germline loops: CDR1 SEHNR, CDR2 FQNEAQ (reference sequence). This chain's CDR3 is CASSSETGLETYELYF. In DNA form, the CDR3 reads TGTGCCAGCAGCTCCGAAACGGGACTAGAGACTTACGAGCTGTACTTC. Based on the CDR3 plus reference TRBV7-9 and TRBJ2-7, the full variable domain is DTGVSQNPRHKITKRGQNVTFRCDPISEHNRLYWYRQTLGQGPEFLTYFQNEAQLEKSRLLSDRFSAERPKGSFSTLEIQRTEQGDSAMYLCASSSETGLETYELYFGPGTRLTVT.

About this clonotype: A much more abundant neighbour one base away suggests this may be a read error. The rearrangement links TRBV5-3 to TRBJ1-1; the D is unclear. TRBV5-3 is an ORF for which the function is uncertain. The CDR3 loop spans 15 amino acids. For the CDR3, the DNA is TGTGCCAGCAGCTTGGATTCAAATATGAACACTGAAGCTTTCTTT. Translating it yields CASSLDSNMNTEAFF.